Sequencing of this T cell receptor (beta chain) was carried out in a study of T cell responses to AZD1222 COVID-19 vaccine. Whole-study results and caveats: Females outnumbered males among donors, who were mostly white British; clonal diversity was possibly underestimated. The peak T cell response came first, and repertoires were sampled only after it. Seropositive at baseline were only a handful of AZD1222 recipients.

Sequenced by immunoSEQ multiplex PCR; TCRdb stores in-frame clones only, minus some. The sample has some 69,000 clones, roughly 85% seen once. Germline V gene sequence: CDR1 SGHRS, CDR2 YFSETQ. The CDR3 length is 13 residues. Trimming removed 7 bases from V and 4 bases from J, with 13 bases in between. On this clone: Antigen specificity is unknown.

V usage is TRBV5-1 and J usage is TRBJ2-3, with D unclear. The sequence was collected from an adult in good health. This material consisted of peripheral blood, taken on day 0 of AZD1222 vaccination. The CDR3 sequence is CASGSNHPDTQYF. CDR3 bases: TGCGCCAGCGGATCTAACCACCCAGATACGCAGTATTTT.